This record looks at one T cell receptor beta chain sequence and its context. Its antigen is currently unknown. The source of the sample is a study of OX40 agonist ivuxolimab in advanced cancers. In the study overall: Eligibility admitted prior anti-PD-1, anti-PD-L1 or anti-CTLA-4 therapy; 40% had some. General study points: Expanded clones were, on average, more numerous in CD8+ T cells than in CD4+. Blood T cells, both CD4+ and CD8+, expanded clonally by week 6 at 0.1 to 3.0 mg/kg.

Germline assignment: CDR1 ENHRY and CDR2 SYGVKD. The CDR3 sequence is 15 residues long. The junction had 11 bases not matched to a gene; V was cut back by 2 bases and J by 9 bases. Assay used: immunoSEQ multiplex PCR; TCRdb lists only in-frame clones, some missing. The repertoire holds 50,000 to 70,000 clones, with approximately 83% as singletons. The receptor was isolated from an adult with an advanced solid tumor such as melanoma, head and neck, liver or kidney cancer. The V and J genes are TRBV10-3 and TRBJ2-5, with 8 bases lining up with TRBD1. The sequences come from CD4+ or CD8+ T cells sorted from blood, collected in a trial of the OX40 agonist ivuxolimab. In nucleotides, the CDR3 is TGTGCCATCAGTGAGCCAGCACAGGGGGGCATTGCCCAGTACTTC. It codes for CAISEPAQGGIAQYF.